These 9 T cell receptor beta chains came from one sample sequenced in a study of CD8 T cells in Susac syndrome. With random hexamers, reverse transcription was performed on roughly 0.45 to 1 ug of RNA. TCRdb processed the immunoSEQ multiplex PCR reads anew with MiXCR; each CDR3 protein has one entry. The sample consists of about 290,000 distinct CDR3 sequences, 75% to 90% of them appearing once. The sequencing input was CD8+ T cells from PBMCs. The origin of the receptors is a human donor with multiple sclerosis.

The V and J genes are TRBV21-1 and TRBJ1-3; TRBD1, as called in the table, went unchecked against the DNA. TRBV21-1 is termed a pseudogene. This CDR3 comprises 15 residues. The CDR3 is CASSNPWTVGHTIYF. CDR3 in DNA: TGTGCCAGCAGCAACCCCTGGACAGTAGGTCACACCATATATTTT.

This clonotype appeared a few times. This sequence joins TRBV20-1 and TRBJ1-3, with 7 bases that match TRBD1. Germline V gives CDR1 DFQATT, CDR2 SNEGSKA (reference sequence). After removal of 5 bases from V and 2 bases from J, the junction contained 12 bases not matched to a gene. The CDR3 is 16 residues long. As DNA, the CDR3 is TGCAGTGCTCCCCCGCCCGACAGGGTGCCTGGAAACACCATATATTTT. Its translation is CSAPPPDRVPGNTIYF.

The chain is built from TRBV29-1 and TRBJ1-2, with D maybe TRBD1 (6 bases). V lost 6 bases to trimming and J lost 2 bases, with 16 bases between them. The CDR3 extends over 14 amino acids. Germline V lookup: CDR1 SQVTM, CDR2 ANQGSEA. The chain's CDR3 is CSVVGGTLNYGYTF. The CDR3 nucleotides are TGCAGCGTGGTGGGGGGCACCTTAAACTATGGCTACACCTTC.

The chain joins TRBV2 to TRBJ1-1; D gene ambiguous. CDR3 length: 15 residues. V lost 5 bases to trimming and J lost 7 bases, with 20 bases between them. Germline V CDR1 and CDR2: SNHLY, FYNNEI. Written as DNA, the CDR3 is TGTGCCAGCAGTACCCCCCGCTCCGTCGGTGGTGAAGCTTTCTTT. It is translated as CASSTPRSVGGEAFF.

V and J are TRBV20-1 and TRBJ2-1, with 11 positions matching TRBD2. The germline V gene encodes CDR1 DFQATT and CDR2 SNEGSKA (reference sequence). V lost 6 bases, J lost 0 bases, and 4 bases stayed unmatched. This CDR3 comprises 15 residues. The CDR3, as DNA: TGCAGTGCAACTAGCGGGGGAAGCTCCTACAATGAGCAGTTCTTC. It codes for CSATSGGSSYNEQFF.

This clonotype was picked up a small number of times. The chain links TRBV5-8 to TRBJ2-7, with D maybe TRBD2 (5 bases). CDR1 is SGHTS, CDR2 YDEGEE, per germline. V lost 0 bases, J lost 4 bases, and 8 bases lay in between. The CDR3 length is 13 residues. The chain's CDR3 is CASSLGLPYEQYF. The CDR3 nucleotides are TGTGCCAGCAGCTTGGGACTACCTTACGAGCAGTACTTC.

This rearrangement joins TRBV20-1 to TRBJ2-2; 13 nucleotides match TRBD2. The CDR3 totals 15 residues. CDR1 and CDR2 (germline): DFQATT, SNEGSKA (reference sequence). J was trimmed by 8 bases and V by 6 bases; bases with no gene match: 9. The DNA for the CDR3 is TGCAGTGCCCCCACTAGCGGGGGGGACCATGGGGAGCTGTTTTTT. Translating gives CSAPTSGGDHGELFF.

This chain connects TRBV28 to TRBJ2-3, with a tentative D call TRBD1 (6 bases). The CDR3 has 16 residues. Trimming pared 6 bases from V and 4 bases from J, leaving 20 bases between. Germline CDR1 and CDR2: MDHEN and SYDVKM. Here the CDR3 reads CASRLSDLGAADTQYF. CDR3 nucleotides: TGTGCCAGCAGGCTCTCGGACCTGGGGGCTGCAGATACGCAGTATTTT.

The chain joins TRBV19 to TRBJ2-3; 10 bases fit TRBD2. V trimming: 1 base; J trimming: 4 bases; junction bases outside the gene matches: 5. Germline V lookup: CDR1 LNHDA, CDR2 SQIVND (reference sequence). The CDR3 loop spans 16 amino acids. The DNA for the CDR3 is TGTGCCAGTAGTATAGCGGGACTAGCGATGGCAGATACGCAGTATTTT. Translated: CASSIAGLAMADTQYF.